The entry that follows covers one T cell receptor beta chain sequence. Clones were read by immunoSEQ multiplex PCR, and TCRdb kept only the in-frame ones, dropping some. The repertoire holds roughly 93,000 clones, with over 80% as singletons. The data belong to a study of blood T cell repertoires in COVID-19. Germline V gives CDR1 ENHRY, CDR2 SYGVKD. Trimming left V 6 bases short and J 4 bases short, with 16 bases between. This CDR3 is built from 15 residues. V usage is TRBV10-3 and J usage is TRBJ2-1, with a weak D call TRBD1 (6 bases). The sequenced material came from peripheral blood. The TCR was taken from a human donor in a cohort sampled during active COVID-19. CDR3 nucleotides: TGTGCCATCAGCAGGGGCACTAGTGGGTACAATGAGCAGTTCTTC. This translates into CAISRGTSGYNEQFF.